This T cell receptor beta chain came from a study of vaccination effects on CD4 cells after COVID-19. Sequencing was preceded by expansion of antigen-specific CD4+ T cells with viral peptide pools in the ViraFEST assay. Subsequent to about 10 days of culture, CD4+ T cells were isolated. Testing of the vaccine recipients showed negative nucleocapsid antibodies and no prior SARS-CoV-2 infection. General observations from the study: Early post-infection timepoints were absent, and convalescent patients were few. In healthy vaccinees, only 1 of 255 vaccine-induced clones cross-reacted with common cold coronaviruses.

As concerns this clone: No antigen is known for it.

Germline-derived CDR1 and CDR2 are DFQATT and SNEGSKA (reference sequence). CDR3 length: 8 amino acids. V was clipped by 6 bases and J by 8 bases, with 4 bases between them. TCRdb's table, derived via immunoSEQ multiplex PCR, lists solely in-frame clones and lacks some. The repertoire holds under 25,000 clones, about 75% seen once, with 15% to 20% in the top ten. This clonotype was sampled from a human donor who received a COVID-19 vaccine. The input for sequencing was CD4+ T cells from PBMCs cultured with HCoV-NL63 spike peptides, taken before COVID-19 vaccination. V and J are TRBV20-1 and TRBJ1-2; D uncertain. CDR3 DNA sequence: TGCAGTGCGGGGGGCTACACCTTC. Translating gives CSAGGYTF.